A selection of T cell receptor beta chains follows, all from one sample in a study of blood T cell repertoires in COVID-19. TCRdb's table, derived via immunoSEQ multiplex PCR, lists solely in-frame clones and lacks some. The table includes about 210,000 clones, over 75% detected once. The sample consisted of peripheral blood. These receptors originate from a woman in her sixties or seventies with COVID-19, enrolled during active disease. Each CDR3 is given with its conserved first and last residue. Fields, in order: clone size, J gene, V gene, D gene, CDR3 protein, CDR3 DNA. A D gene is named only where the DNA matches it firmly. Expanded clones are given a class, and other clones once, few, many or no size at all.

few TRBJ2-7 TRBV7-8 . CASSLVVSSYEQYF TGTGCCAGCAGCTTAGTGGTTAGCTCCTACGAGCAGTACTTC
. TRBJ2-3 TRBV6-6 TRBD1 CASSQGTGGADTQYF TGTGCCAGCAGTCAAGGGACAGGGGGTGCAGATACGCAGTATTTT
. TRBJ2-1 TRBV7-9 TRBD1 CASSHVGTAYNEQFF TGTGCCAGCAGCCATGTCGGGACAGCTTACAATGAGCAGTTCTTC
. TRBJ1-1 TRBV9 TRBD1 CASSARDSYNTEAFF TGTGCCAGCAGCGCTCGGGACAGCTACAACACTGAAGCTTTCTTT
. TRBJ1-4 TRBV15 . CATSSGENEKLFF TGTGCCACCAGCAGTGGAGAAAATGAAAAACTGTTTTTT
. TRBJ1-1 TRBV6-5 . CASSSEVHTEAFF TGTGCCAGCAGCTCAGAAGTTCACACTGAAGCTTTCTTT
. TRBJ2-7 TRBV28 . CASSIIRDEQYF TGTGCCAGCAGTATAATCAGGGACGAGCAGTACTTC
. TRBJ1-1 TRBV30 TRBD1 CAWRPRTGMDTEAFF TGTGCCTGGAGACCCCGGACAGGGATGGACACTGAAGCTTTCTTT
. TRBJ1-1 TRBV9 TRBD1 CASSPRQGPNTEAFF TGTGCCAGCAGCCCCCGACAGGGACCTAACACTGAAGCTTTCTTT
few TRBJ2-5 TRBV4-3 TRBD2 CASSQDGLAEETQYF TGCGCCAGCAGCCAGGATGGACTAGCGGAAGAGACCCAGTACTTC
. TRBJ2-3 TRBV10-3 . CAISDEAAPAGDTQYF TGTGCCATCAGTGATGAGGCAGCCCCAGCTGGAGATACGCAGTATTTT